The next 14 T cell receptor beta chains were all read from a single sample in a study of blood T cell repertoires in COVID-19. Data came from immunoSEQ multiplex PCR; TCRdb stores just in-frame clones and leaves some out. This table has about 480,000 clones, 89% appearing once. Sequenced material: peripheral blood. Every receptor here comes from a young man with COVID-19, enrolled during active disease.

J is TRBJ2-3 and V is TRBV5-1; 7 nucleotides agree with TRBD1. The CDR3 spans 16 residues. Germline CDR1 reads SGHRS; CDR2 reads YFSETQ. The J segment lost 7 bases and the V segment lost 5 bases, leaving 16 bases of the junction unmatched. The CDR3 protein is CASRRSDRWGENTQYF. The CDR3 DNA is TGCGCCAGCAGGAGGTCGGACAGGTGGGGAGAAAATACGCAGTATTTT.

The chain recombines TRBV7-9 with TRBJ2-1; 9 nucleotides line up with TRBD2. Germline lookup yields CDR1 SEHNR and CDR2 FQNEAQ (reference sequence). V lost 4 bases, J lost 8 bases, and 15 bases stayed unmatched. CDR3 length: 17 amino acids. CDR3 sequence reads: CASSSLVGAGGWHEQFF. CDR3 bases: TGTGCCAGCAGCTCCTTAGTGGGGGCGGGAGGGTGGCATGAGCAGTTCTTC.

J is TRBJ1-2 and V is TRBV10-2; TRBD1 agrees at 7 bases. Per germline, CDR1 WSHSY and CDR2 SAAADI. Trimming took 5 bases from V and 2 from J; bases not matched to a gene: 2. The CDR3 sequence is 13 residues long. DNA of the CDR3: TGCGCCAGCAGTCCACAGGGGAACTATGGCTACACCTTC. Amino acid sequence: CASSPQGNYGYTF.

The chain links TRBV6-5 to TRBJ2-4, with TRBD2 matching 12 bases. Trimming at V came to 6 bases and at J to 5 bases, leaving 5 bases not matched to a gene. CDR3 length equals 15 residues. The germline V gene encodes CDR1 MNHEY and CDR2 SVGAGI. CDR3 loop: CASSSRTSGENIQYF. The DNA for the CDR3 is TGTGCCAGCAGCTCCAGGACTAGCGGGGAAAACATTCAGTACTTC.

The chain couples TRBV2 to TRBJ1-2; D gene ambiguous. In germline, CDR1 is SNHLY, CDR2 FYNNEI. V was cut by 5 bases and J by 0 bases, with 10 bases left in between. The CDR3 covers 14 residues. The CDR3 sequence is CASSQTSANYGYTF. The CDR3 DNA is TGTGCCAGCAGTCAAACCTCGGCTAACTATGGCTACACCTTC.

This sequence joins TRBV29-1 and TRBJ1-1, with D tentatively TRBD1 (5 bases). The V and J ends lost 8 bases and 1 base respectively, with 14 bases between them. Per the germline V gene, CDR1 is SQVTM and CDR2 is ANQGSEA. The CDR3 loop spans 13 amino acids. CDR3: CSSRSDRNTEAFF. CDR3 in DNA: TGCAGCTCACGGTCTGACAGGAACACTGAAGCTTTCTTT.

About this clone itself: Distinct nucleotide sequences in the sample also encode this CDR3. The chain couples TRBV15 to TRBJ2-7; 10 positions agree with TRBD2. Germline CDR1 and CDR2: LNHNV and YYDKDF (reference sequence). The CDR3 contains 14 residues. Unmatched junction bases numbered 1, after V lost 1 base and J lost 4 bases. The CDR3 nucleotides read TGTGCCACCAGCAGAGGGACTAGCGGTTACGAGCAGTACTTC. Translation: CATSRGTSGYEQYF.

The chain combines TRBV6-5 with TRBJ1-1; D unclear. Trimming cost V 7 bases and J 2 bases, with 11 bases left between them. This CDR3 comprises 13 residues. Germline CDR1 and CDR2: MNHEY and SVGAGI. The CDR3 sequence is CASIRETNTEAFF. CDR3 DNA: TGTGCCAGCATCCGGGAGACAAACACTGAAGCTTTCTTT.

The genes are TRBV10-3 and TRBJ2-3, with TRBD2 matching 11 bases. The V gene's germline CDR1 is ENHRY and CDR2 SYGVKD. CDR3 length: 18 amino acids. Losses at the gene ends were 4 bases for V and 1 base for J; bases not matched to a gene: 10. The CDR3 DNA follows: TGTGCCATCAGTGGGGGGACTAGCGGTTCTGAGGGCACAGATACGCAGTATTTT. Its protein product is CAISGGTSGSEGTDTQYF.

The CDR3 is CASSWGGASTEAFF. The CDR3, as DNA: TGCGCCAGCAGCTGGGGGGGTGCTAGCACTGAAGCTTTCTTT. The chain combines TRBV5-1 with TRBJ1-1, with D perhaps matching TRBD1 (5 bases). The CDR3 runs to 14 residues. Germline V lookup: CDR1 SGHRS, CDR2 YFSETQ. V lost 3 bases and J lost 4, with 13 bases in between.

For the CDR3, the DNA is TGTGCCAGCAGCTCTTCAGGGGGCGGTTTTGGAAAACTGTTTTTT. Translating gives CASSSSGGGFGKLFF. This chain links TRBV7-8 with TRBJ1-4; 8 nucleotides agree with TRBD1. V was pared by 4 bases and J by 10 bases, with 11 bases of the junction left unmatched. The CDR3 loop spans 15 amino acids. Germline values: CDR1 SGHVS, CDR2 FQNEAQ.

The V gene is TRBV18, the J gene TRBJ1-5; D ambiguous. Trimming took off 4 bases at V and 3 bases at J, with 16 bases between the two ends. Germline V gives CDR1 KGHSH, CDR2 LQKENI. This CDR3 comprises 16 residues. The CDR3, as DNA: TGTGCCAGCTCACTGGACGCATACGGGAACAATCAGCCCCAGCATTTT. It specifies CASSLDAYGNNQPQHF.

Only one count was recorded for this clone. The chain uses TRBV2 and TRBJ1-6, with TRBD1 as a possible D gene (6 bases). Germline assignment: CDR1 SNHLY and CDR2 FYNNEI. The CDR3 sequence is 14 residues long. Trimming shortened V by 6 bases and J by 7 bases, and 13 bases separated the two germline ends. CDR3 DNA: TGTGCCAGCAGGGAGGACAGACTAAATTCACCCCTCCACTTT. The encoded protein is CASREDRLNSPLHF.

The rearrangement links TRBV7-9 to TRBJ2-4; D might be TRBD1 (6 bases). V was cut by 1 base and J by 0 bases, with 13 bases left in between. The CDR3 extends over 17 amino acids. Germline V gene sequence: CDR1 SEHNR, CDR2 FQNEAQ (reference sequence). This chain's CDR3 is CASSLGKQGLAKNIQYF. DNA of the CDR3: TGTGCCAGCAGCTTAGGGAAACAGGGTTTAGCCAAAAACATTCAGTACTTC.